Detailed here is one T cell receptor (beta chain). Its cognate antigen is unknown. Unique molecular identifiers were carried by the TCR beta cDNA libraries. TCRdb used MiXCR to reprocess the PCR reads, holding one entry per CDR3 protein. The table lists a few hundred thousand distinct CDR3 sequences, roughly 46% of them singletons, with 9.5% to 13% in the top ten. This sample is part of a study of post-analysis software for immune sequencing data. Study context: Both relapsing-remitting and secondary progressive multiple sclerosis featured among the disease courses, as did progressive-relapsing multiple sclerosis.

J lost 2 bases, V lost 4 bases, and 8 bases had no gene match. CDR3 size: 15 residues. The germline V gene encodes CDR1 SGHRS and CDR2 YFSETQ. General study findings and limits: Comparison of patients with controls showed a handful of TRBV segments more frequent in patients, TRBV5-6, TRBV5-1 and TRBV20-1 among them.

Sequencing was performed on blood. The receptor was derived from a girl between 10 and 17 years old with multiple sclerosis. The chain uses TRBV5-1 and TRBJ2-7, with 8 bases that match TRBD1. The CDR3 region has the DNA TGCGCCAGCAGCCAAACTACAGGGGGACCCTACGAGCAGTACTTC. It translates to CASSQTTGGPYEQYF.